The next 23 T cell receptor beta chains were all read from a single sample in a study of T cell responses to AZD1222 COVID-19 vaccine. Only in-frame clones appear in the TCRdb table, and some are missing; sequencing was by immunoSEQ multiplex PCR. Found here are 100,000 or so clones, roughly nine tenths of them singletons; the top ten hold approximately 15%. Sample: peripheral blood, taken on day 0 of AZD1222 vaccination. These receptors all stem from an adult in good health.

This chain joins TRBV2 and TRBJ2-1, with 9 positions matching TRBD2. From germline, CDR1 is SNHLY and CDR2 FYNNEI. J was trimmed by 4 bases and V by 5 bases; bases with no gene match: 6. CDR3 length equals 15 residues. DNA of the CDR3: TGTGCCAGCAGTCCCGCTAGCGGGGCTTACAATGAGCAGTTCTTC. Protein: CASSPASGAYNEQFF.

This clone was detected a few times. The rearrangement joins TRBV24-1 to TRBJ2-3; 9 bases match TRBD2. The CDR3 has 15 residues. V was clipped by 6 bases and J by 2 bases; unmatched bases: 5. The germline gives CDR1 KGHDR, CDR2 SFDVKD. CDR3 in DNA: TGTGCCACCAGTTCCCTAGCGGGACTCACAGATACGCAGTATTTT. Its translation: CATSSLAGLTDTQYF.

V usage is TRBV10-3 and J usage is TRBJ1-4, with D possibly being TRBD1 (5 bases). The germline V and J ends were trimmed by 9 bases and 2 bases, with 13 bases remaining between them. This CDR3 spans 14 amino acids. CDR1 and CDR2 from the germline V gene are ENHRY and SYGVKD. For the CDR3, the DNA is TGTGCCATAAGCCCGGGACGGACTAATGAAAAACTGTTTTTT. Its translation is CAISPGRTNEKLFF.

The chain employs TRBV19 and TRBJ2-5; D gene unclear. CDR1 LNHDA and CDR2 SQIVND come from the germline V gene (reference sequence). V lost 2 bases to trimming and J lost 7 bases, with 14 bases between them. CDR3 length: 14 amino acids. The CDR3 nucleotides are TGTGCCAGTAGTATAACGGGTCTGGGGTCGACCCAGTACTTC. It specifies CASSITGLGSTQYF.

The chain uses TRBV7-9 and TRBJ1-2; possibly TRBD1 for D (5 bases). Germline V gene lookup returns CDR1 SEHNR and CDR2 FQNEAQ (reference sequence). Trimming left V 1 base short and J 4 bases short, with 16 bases between. The CDR3 runs to 16 residues. CDR3 in DNA: TGTGCCAGCAGCTTAGGTGGGGACTTTTCGACCTATGGCTACACCTTC. It is translated as CASSLGGDFSTYGYTF.

The CDR3 coding sequence is TGTGCCAGCACCACCGGGACTGCAACCTACGAGCAGTACTTC. Protein product: CASTTGTATYEQYF. The chain is built from TRBV5-4 and TRBJ2-7; D is perhaps TRBD2 (6 bases). Germline V CDR1 and CDR2: SGHNT, YYREEE (reference sequence). Between the trimmed V and J ends, which lost 6 bases and 2 bases, there was a span of 15 bases. The CDR3 has 14 residues.

This clone showed up just once. This rearrangement joins TRBV2 to TRBJ2-7; 7 bases align to TRBD2. The CDR3 loop spans 15 amino acids. V shed 6 bases, J shed 7 bases, and the junction held 15 bases outside the gene matches. Germline V gene data show CDR1 as SNHLY and CDR2 as FYNNEI. The chain's CDR3 is CASSLFGRESWEQYF. CDR3 bases: TGTGCCAGCAGCCTTTTTGGGCGGGAGAGCTGGGAGCAGTACTTC.

There are a few counts of this clone. The chain links TRBV28 to TRBJ1-1; 7 nucleotides line up with TRBD1. With 6 bases clipped from V and 0 bases from J, the junction kept 7 bases outside the gene matches. This CDR3 contains 15 residues. Per germline, CDR1 MDHEN and CDR2 SYDVKM. For the CDR3, the DNA is TGTGCCAGCAGGTACACAGGGGTTATGAACACTGAAGCTTTCTTT. This encodes CASRYTGVMNTEAFF. Full variable domain (missing parts from reference TRBV28 and TRBJ1-1): DVKVTQSSRYLVKRTGEKVFLECVQDMDHENMFWYRQDPGLGLRLIYFSYDVKMKEKGDIPEGYSVSREKKERFSLILESASTNQTSMYLCASRYTGVMNTEAFFGQGTRLTVV.

The chain recombines TRBV7-8 with TRBJ2-2; 7 bases are a match to TRBD2. The V and J ends lost 5 bases and 0 bases, in that order; junction bases with no gene match: 6. In germline, CDR1 is SGHVS, CDR2 FQNEAQ. The CDR3 spans 16 residues. CDR3 sequence reads: CASSPRGGANTGELFF. Here the CDR3 DNA reads TGTGCCAGCAGCCCGAGGGGAGGGGCGAACACCGGGGAGCTGTTTTTT.

J is TRBJ1-1 and V is TRBV7-9; D is possibly TRBD1 (6 bases). The CDR3 is 14 residues long. Germline lookup yields CDR1 SEHNR and CDR2 FQNEAQ (reference sequence). The ends were cut back, 3 bases at V and 3 bases at J, with 11 bases in the middle. CDR3 nucleotides: TGTGCCAGCAGCTTCGGGGGCAGATACACTGAAGCTTTCTTT. Translation gives CASSFGGRYTEAFF.

The chain couples TRBV7-9 to TRBJ1-4; 7 bases line up with TRBD1. V lost 0 bases, J lost 4 bases, and 5 bases stayed unmatched. The length of the CDR3 is 16 residues. Per germline, CDR1 SEHNR and CDR2 FQNEAQ (reference sequence). The CDR3: CASSLAQQGFNEKLFF. CDR3 in DNA: TGTGCCAGCAGCTTAGCTCAACAGGGGTTTAATGAAAAACTGTTTTTT.

The genes are TRBV9 and TRBJ2-7; 8 nucleotides agree with TRBD1. Germline V gives CDR1 SGDLS, CDR2 YYNGEE. The CDR3 contains 14 residues. J gave up 2 bases and V 3 bases, and 4 bases lay outside the gene matches. The CDR3 protein is CASSGDRGPYEQYF. In DNA form, the CDR3 reads TGTGCCAGCAGCGGCGACAGGGGTCCCTACGAGCAGTACTTC.

V is TRBV7-2 and J is TRBJ2-5, with 7 bases fitting TRBD1. In germline, CDR1 is SGHTA, CDR2 FQGNSA. V lost 1 base to trimming and J lost 6 bases; unmatched junction nucleotides: 8. This CDR3 has 15 amino acids. CDR3 nucleotide sequence: TGTGCCAGCAGCTTAGGGCCAGGGGGAGAGAAGACCCAGTACTTC. It encodes CASSLGPGGEKTQYF.

This chain joins TRBV12-3 or TRBV12-4 and TRBJ2-7; unclear D gene. Trimming removed 6 bases at V and 6 bases at J, with 15 bases between. This CDR3 is built from 13 residues. The CDR3 nucleotides are TGTGCCAGCAGCCTTACCTCATCAAGCGAGCAGTACTTC. Amino acid sequence: CASSLTSSSEQYF.

The CDR3 is CASSLNRVPGGSGRGQFEQYF. The CDR3 DNA reads TGTGCCAGCAGTTTAAACAGGGTCCCTGGGGGTAGCGGAAGGGGCCAGTTCGAGCAGTACTTC. The chain has TRBV28 and TRBJ2-7; D is perhaps TRBD1 or TRBD2 (6 bases each). The CDR3 spans 21 residues. Germline CDR1 MDHEN, CDR2 SYDVKM. The V end lost 2 bases, the J end lost 6 bases, and 35 bases lay between the germline ends.

The chain combines TRBV19 with TRBJ2-3; 7 bases map to TRBD2. CDR1 and CDR2 from the germline V gene are LNHDA and SQIVND (reference sequence). The CDR3 sequence is 14 residues long. J gave up 2 bases and V 8 bases, and 7 bases lay outside the gene matches. CDR3 nucleotides: TGTGCCAGTCAATCCCGGGACTACACAGATACGCAGTATTTT. It translates to CASQSRDYTDTQYF.

The chain couples TRBV19 to TRBJ2-1; D is undetermined. The CDR3 runs to 14 residues. The germline gives CDR1 LNHDA, CDR2 SQIVND (reference sequence). V was cut by 1 base and J by 7 bases, with 11 bases left in between. CDR3 coding DNA: TGTGCCAGTAGTATAGTCGTCCAAAGTAATGAGCAGTTCTTC. Its translation: CASSIVVQSNEQFF.

The rearrangement joins TRBV3-1 (or the pseudogene TRBV3-2) to TRBJ2-5, with a possible D match to TRBD1 (6 bases). Trimming cost V 4 bases and J 3 bases, with 18 bases left between them. Germline V lookup: CDR1 LGHDT, CDR2 YNNKEL (reference sequence). The CDR3 totals 16 residues. The DNA of the CDR3 is TGTGCCAGCAGCCCATATACCCTAGGGGGAGAAGAGACCCAGTACTTC. Its translation: CASSPYTLGGEETQYF.

The chain joins TRBV4-1 to TRBJ2-2, with D unresolved. The CDR3 spans 15 residues. Trimming removed 6 bases from V and 1 base from J, with 12 bases in between. Looked up from germline, CDR1 is MGHRA and CDR2 is YSYEKL. The CDR3 DNA sequence: TGCGCCAGCAGTCCGGTGAAGGGGAACACCGGGGAGCTGTTTTTT. Translated: CASSPVKGNTGELFF.

CDR3 DNA: TGTGCCGCTCAAGGGGGGGACACTGAAGCTTTCTTT. It yields the protein CAAQGGDTEAFF. V is TRBV7-9 and J is TRBJ1-1, with D possibly being TRBD1 (6 bases). Germline assignment: CDR1 SEHNR and CDR2 FQNEAQ (reference sequence). The CDR3 spans 12 residues. Trimming took off 11 bases at V and 3 bases at J, with 13 bases between the two ends.

The V and J genes are TRBV6-5 and TRBJ2-3; TRBD1 aligns across 7 bases. The V and J ends lost 5 bases and 5 bases, in that order; junction bases with no gene match: 7. Germline V gene sequence: CDR1 MNHEY, CDR2 SVGAGI. The CDR3 has 14 residues. This chain's CDR3 is CASSRQGKLDTQYF. CDR3 nucleotides: TGTGCCAGCAGTAGACAGGGTAAATTAGATACGCAGTATTTT.

The V and J genes are TRBV11-2 and TRBJ1-2, with D hard to call. This CDR3 contains 16 residues. The V gene's germline CDR1 is SGHAT and CDR2 FQNNGV. Trimming left V 0 bases short and J 2 bases short, with 13 bases between. As DNA, the CDR3 is TGTGCCAGCAGCTTAGATCTGCGAGTCAGCAACTATGGCTACACCTTC. As protein: CASSLDLRVSNYGYTF.

This clone was picked up one time. The chain carries TRBV5-1 and TRBJ2-7; D possibly corresponds to TRBD2 (5 bases). The V and J ends lost 5 bases and 7 bases respectively, with 10 bases between them. This CDR3 region has 11 residues. The germline gives CDR1 SGHRS, CDR2 YFSETQ. The CDR3, as DNA: TGCGCCAGCAGTCTGAGCGGTGAGCAGTACTTC. It encodes CASSLSGEQYF. The variable domain in full, completed from reference TRBV5-1 and TRBJ2-7, reads KAGVTQTPRYLIKTRGQQVTLSCSPISGHRSVSWYQQTPGQGLQFLFEYFSETQRNKGNFPGRFSGRQFSNSRSEMNVSTLELGDSALYLCASSLSGEQYFGPGTRLTVT.